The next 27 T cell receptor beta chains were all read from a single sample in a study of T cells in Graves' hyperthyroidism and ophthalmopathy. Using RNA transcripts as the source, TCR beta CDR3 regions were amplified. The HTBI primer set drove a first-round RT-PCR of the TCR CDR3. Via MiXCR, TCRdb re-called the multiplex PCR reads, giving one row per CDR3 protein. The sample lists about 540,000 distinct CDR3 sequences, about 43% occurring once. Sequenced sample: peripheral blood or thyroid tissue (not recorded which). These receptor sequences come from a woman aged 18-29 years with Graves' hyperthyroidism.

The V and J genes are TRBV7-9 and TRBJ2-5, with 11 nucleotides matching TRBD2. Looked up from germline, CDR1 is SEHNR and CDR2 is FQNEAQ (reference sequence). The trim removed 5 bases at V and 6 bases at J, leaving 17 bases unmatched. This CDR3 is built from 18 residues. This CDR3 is CASSQVAGLAGGGKTQYF. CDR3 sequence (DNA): TGTGCCAGCAGCCAAGTGGCTGGTCTAGCGGGAGGAGGAAAGACCCAGTACTTC.

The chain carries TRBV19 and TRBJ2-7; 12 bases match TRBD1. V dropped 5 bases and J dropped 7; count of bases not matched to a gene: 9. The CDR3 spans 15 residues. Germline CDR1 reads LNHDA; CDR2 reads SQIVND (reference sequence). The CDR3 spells CASSSFGTGGGEQYF. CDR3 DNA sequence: TGTGCCAGTAGTTCCTTCGGGACAGGGGGCGGTGAGCAGTACTTC.

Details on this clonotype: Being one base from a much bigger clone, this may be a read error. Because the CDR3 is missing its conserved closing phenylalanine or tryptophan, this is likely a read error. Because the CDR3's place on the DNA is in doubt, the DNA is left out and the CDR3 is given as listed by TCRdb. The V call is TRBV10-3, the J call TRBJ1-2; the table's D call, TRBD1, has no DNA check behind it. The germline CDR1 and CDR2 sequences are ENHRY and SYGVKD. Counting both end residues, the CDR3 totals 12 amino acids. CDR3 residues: CAISEGIPGAEL.

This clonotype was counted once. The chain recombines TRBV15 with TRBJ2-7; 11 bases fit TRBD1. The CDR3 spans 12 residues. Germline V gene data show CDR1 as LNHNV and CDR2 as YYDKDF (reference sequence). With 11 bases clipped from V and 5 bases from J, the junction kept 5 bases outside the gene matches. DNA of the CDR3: TGTGCCGCCGGACAGGGGGCCCACGAGCAGTACTTC. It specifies CAAGQGAHEQYF. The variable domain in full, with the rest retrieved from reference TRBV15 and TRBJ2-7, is DAMVIQNPRYQVTQFGKPVTLSCSQTLNHNVMYWYQQKSSQAPKLLFHYYDKDFNNEADTPDNFQSRRPNTSFCFLDIRSPGLGDTAMYLCAAGQGAHEQYFGPGTRLTVT.

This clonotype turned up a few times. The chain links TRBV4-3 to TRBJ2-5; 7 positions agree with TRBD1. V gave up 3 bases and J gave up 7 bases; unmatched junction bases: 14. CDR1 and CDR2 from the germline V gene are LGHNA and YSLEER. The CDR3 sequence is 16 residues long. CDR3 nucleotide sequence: TGCGCCAGCAGCCAGAGGAAGGGACAGAGGGACGGGACCCAGTACTTC. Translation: CASSQRKGQRDGTQYF.

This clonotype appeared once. CDR3 nucleotides: TGCAGCGCTAGACAGGGGCCCAGCAATCAGCCCCAGCATTTT. It specifies CSARQGPSNQPQHF. V and J are TRBV29-1 and TRBJ1-5; 8 bases agree with TRBD1. The CDR3 contains 14 residues. Trimming at V came to 7 bases and at J to 1 base, leaving 6 bases not matched to a gene. Germline CDR1 is SQVTM and CDR2 is ANQGSEA.

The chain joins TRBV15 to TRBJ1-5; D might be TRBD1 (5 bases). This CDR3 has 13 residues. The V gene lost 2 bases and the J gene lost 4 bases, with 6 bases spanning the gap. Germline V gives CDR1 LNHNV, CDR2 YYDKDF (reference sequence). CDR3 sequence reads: CATSRQGNQPQHF. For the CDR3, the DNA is TGTGCCACCAGCAGACAGGGAAATCAGCCCCAGCATTTT.

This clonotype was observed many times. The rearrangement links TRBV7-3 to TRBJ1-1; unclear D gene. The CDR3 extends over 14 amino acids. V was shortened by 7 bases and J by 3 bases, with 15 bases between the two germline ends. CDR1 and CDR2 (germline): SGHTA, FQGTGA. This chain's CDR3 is CASTLDARYTEAFF. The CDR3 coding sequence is TGTGCCAGCACCTTGGACGCCCGATACACTGAAGCTTTCTTT.

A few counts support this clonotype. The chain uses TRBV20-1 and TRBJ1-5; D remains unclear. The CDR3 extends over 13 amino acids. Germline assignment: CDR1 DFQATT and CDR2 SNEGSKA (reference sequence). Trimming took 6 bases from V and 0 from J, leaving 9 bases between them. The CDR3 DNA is TGCAGTGCAGGAAGTAATAGCAATCAGCCCCAGCATTTT. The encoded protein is CSAGSNSNQPQHF.

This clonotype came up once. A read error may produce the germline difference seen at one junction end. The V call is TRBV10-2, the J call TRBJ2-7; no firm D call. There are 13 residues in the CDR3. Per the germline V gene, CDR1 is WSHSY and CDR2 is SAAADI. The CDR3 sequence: CASSAGALVEQYF. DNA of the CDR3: TGTGCCAGCTCGGCCGGCGCGCTCGTCGAGCAGTACTTC.

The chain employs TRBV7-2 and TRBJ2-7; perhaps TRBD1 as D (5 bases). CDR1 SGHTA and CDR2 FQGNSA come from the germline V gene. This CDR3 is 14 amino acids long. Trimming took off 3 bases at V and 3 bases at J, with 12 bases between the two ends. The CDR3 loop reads CASSLSGAFYEQYF. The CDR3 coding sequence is TGTGCCAGCAGCTTGTCTGGGGCATTCTACGAGCAGTACTTC.

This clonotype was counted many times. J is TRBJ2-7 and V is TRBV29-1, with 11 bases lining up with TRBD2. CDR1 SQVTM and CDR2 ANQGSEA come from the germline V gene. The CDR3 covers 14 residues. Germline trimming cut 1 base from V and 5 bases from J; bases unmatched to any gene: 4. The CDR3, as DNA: TGCAGCGTTGAAGGGGCTAGCGGGAGGCACGAGCAGTACTTC. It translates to CSVEGASGRHEQYF.

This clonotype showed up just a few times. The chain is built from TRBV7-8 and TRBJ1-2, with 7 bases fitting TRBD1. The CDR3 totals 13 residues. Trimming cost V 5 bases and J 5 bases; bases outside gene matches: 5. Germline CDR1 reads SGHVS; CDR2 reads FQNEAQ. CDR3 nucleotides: TGTGCCAGCAGCGGGGCGGGACAGTATGGCTACACCTTC. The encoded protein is CASSGAGQYGYTF. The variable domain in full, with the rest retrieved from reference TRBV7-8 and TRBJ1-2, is GAGVSQSPRYKVAKRGQDVALRCDPISGHVSLFWYQQALGQGPEFLTYFQNEAQLDKSGLPSDRFFAERPEGSVSTLKIQRTQQEDSAVYLCASSGAGQYGYTFGSGTRLTVV.

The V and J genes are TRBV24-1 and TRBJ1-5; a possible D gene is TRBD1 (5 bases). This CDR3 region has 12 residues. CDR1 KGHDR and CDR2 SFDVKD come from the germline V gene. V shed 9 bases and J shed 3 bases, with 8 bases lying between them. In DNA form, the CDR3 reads TGTGCCACCGGGGACCACAATCAGCCCCAGCATTTT. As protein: CATGDHNQPQHF.

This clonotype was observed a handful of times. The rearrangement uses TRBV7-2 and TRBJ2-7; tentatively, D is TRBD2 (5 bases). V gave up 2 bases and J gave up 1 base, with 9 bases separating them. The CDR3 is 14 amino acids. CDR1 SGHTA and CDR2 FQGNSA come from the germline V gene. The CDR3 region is CASSLPSWSYEQYF. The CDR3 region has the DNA TGTGCCAGCAGCTTACCTAGCTGGTCCTACGAGCAGTACTTC. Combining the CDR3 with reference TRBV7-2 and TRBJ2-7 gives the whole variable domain GAGVSQSPSNKVTEKGKDVELRCDPISGHTALYWYRQSLGQGLEFLIYFQGNSAPDKSGLPSDRFSAERTGGSVSTLTIQRTQQEDSAVYLCASSLPSWSYEQYFGPGTRLTVT.

CDR3 bases: TGTGCCAGCAGTTTAGGAGTGAGCTCCTACGAGCAGTACTTC. Translated: CASSLGVSSYEQYF. This rearrangement joins TRBV12-3 or TRBV12-4 to TRBJ2-7, with D unclear. With 1 base removed from V and 0 bases from J, the gap between germline ends came to 7 bases. CDR3 length equals 14 residues.

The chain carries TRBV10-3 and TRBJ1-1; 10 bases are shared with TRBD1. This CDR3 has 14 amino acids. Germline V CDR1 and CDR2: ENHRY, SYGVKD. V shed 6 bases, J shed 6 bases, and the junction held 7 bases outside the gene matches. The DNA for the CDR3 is TGTGCCATCAGGATGACAGGGGGCGGTGCTGAAGCTTTCTTT. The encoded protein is CAIRMTGGGAEAFF.

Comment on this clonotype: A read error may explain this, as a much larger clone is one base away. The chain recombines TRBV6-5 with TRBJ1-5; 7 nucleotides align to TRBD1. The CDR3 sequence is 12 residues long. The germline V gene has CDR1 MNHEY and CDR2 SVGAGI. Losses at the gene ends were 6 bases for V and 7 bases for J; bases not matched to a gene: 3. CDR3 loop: CASRARGQPQHF. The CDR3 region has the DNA TGTGCCAGCAGGGCCAGGGGGCAGCCCCAGCATTTT.

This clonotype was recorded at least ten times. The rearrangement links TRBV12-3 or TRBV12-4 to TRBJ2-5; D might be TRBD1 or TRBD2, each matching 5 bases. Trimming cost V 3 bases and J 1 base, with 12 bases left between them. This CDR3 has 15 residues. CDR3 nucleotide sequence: TGTGCCAGCAGTTTTACGGGGACCAGCCAAGAGACCCAGTACTTC. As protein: CASSFTGTSQETQYF.

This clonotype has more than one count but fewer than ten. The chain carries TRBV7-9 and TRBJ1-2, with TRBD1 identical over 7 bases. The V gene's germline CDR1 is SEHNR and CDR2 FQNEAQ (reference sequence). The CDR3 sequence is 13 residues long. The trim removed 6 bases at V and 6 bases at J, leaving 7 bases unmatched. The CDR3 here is CASSPLGQDGYTF. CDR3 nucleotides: TGTGCCAGCAGTCCCCTCGGACAGGATGGCTACACCTTC. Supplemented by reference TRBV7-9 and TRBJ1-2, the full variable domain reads DTGVSQNPRHKITKRGQNVTFRCDPISEHNRLYWYRQTLGQGPEFLTYFQNEAQLEKSRLLSDRFSAERPKGSFSTLEIQRTEQGDSAMYLCASSPLGQDGYTFGSGTRLTVV.

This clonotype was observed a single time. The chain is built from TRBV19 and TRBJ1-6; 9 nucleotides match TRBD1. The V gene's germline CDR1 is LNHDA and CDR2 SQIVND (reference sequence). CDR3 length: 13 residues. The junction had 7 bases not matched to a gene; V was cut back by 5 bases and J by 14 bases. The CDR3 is CASSVTGGFTLHF. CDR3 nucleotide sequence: TGTGCCAGTAGTGTGACAGGGGGTTTCACCCTCCACTTT.

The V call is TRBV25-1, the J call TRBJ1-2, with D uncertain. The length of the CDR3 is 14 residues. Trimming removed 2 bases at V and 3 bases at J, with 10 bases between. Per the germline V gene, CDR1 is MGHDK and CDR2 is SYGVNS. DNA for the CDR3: TGTGCCAGCAGTGAAGATTTACGGCACTATGGCTACACCTTC. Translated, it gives CASSEDLRHYGYTF.

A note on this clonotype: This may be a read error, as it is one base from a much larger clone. CDR3 loop: CATSDPYSHEQYF. CDR3 sequence (DNA): TGTGCCACCAGTGATCCTTACTCCCACGAGCAGTACTTC. The chain is built from TRBV24-1 and TRBJ2-7; D is unresolved. Germline V gene lookup returns CDR1 KGHDR and CDR2 SFDVKD. This CDR3 is built from 13 residues.

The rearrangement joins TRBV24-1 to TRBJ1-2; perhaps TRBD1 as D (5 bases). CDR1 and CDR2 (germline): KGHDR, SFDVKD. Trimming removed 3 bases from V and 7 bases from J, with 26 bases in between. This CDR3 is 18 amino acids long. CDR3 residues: CATSDPKPTRAGNGGYTF. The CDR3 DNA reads TGTGCCACCAGTGATCCCAAACCGACTCGGGCAGGGAACGGTGGCTACACCTTC.

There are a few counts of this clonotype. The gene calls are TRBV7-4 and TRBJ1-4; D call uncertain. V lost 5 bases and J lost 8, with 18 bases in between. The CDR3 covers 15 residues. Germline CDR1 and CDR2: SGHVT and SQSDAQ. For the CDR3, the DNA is TGTGCCAGCAGCCATAATTCCAAAGCGCGAGAAAAACTGTTTTTT. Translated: CASSHNSKAREKLFF.

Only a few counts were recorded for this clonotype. CDR3 coding DNA: TGTGCCAGCAGTACCGGACAGACTAATCAGCCCCAGCATTTT. Translated, it gives CASSTGQTNQPQHF. The chain couples TRBV2 to TRBJ1-5; D might be TRBD1 (6 bases). V was trimmed by 5 bases and J by 4 bases, leaving 12 bases between them. CDR1 SNHLY and CDR2 FYNNEI come from the germline V gene. The CDR3 totals 14 residues.

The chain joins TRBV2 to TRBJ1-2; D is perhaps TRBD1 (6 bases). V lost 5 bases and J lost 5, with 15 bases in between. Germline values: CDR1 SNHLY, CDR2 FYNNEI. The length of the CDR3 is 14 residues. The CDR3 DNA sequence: TGTGCCAGCAGTCCCAGAGGGGGACCTTATGGCTACACCTTC. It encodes CASSPRGGPYGYTF.